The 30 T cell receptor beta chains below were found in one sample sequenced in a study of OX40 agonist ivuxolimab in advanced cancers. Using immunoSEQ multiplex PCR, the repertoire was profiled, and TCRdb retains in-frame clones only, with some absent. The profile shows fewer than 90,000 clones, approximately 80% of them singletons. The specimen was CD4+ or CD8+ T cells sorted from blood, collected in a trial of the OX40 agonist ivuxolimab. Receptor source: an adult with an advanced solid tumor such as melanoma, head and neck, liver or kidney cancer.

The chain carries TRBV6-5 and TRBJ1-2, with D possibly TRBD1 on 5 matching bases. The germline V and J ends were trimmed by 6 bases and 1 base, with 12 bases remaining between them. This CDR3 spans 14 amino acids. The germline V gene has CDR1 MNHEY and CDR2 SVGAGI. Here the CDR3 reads CASSSGGVNYGYTF. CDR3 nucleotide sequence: TGTGCCAGCAGCAGCGGGGGGGTTAACTATGGCTACACCTTC.

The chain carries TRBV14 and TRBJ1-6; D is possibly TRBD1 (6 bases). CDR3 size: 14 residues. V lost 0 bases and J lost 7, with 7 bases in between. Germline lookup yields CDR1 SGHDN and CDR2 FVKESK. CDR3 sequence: CASSQEGQNSPLHF. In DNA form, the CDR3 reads TGTGCCAGCAGCCAAGAAGGACAGAATTCACCCCTCCACTTT.

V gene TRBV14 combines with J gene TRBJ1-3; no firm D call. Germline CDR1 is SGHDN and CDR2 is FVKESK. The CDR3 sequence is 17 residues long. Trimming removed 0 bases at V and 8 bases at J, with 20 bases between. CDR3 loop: CASSQDPGLPLWDTIYF. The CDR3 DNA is TGTGCCAGCAGCCAAGATCCAGGACTGCCGCTCTGGGACACCATATATTTT.

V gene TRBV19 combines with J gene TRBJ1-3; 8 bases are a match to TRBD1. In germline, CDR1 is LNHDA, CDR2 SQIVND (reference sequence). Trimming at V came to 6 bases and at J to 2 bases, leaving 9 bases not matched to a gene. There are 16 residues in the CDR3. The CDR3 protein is CASSRTGTGAGNTIYF. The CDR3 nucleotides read TGTGCCAGTAGCCGTACCGGGACAGGAGCTGGAAACACCATATATTTT.

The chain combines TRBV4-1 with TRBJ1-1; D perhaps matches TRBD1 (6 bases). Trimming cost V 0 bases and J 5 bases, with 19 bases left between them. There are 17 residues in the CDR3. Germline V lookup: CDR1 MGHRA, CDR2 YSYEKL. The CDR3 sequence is CASSQDRGRGRETEAFF. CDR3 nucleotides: TGCGCCAGCAGCCAAGACAGGGGCAGAGGACGAGAGACTGAAGCTTTCTTT.

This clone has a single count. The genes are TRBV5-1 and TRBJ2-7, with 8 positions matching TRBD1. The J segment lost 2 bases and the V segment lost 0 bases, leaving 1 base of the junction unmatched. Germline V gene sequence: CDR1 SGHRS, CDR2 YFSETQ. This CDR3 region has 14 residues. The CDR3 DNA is TGCGCCAGCAGCTTGGGACAGGGGCCCTACGAGCAGTACTTC. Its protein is CASSLGQGPYEQYF.

The CDR3 coding sequence is TGCGCCAGCAGTGAGTCAACCTTTGGGGGGGCCCTCTACAATGAGCAGTTCTTC. It codes for CASSESTFGGALYNEQFF. This rearrangement joins TRBV10-2 to TRBJ2-1; tentatively, D is TRBD2 (7 bases). Germline V gene sequence: CDR1 WSHSY, CDR2 SAAADI. V gave up 0 bases and J gave up 3 bases, with 18 bases separating them. The CDR3 consists of 18 residues.

The CDR3 sequence: CASSRGNQPQHF. CDR3 nucleotide sequence: TGTGCCAGCAGTAGGGGGAATCAGCCCCAGCATTTT. The genes are TRBV6-5 and TRBJ1-5, with D possibly matching TRBD1 (6 bases). Germline V lookup: CDR1 MNHEY, CDR2 SVGAGI. The CDR3 sequence is 12 residues long. Trimming took off 5 bases at V and 4 bases at J, with 6 bases between the two ends.

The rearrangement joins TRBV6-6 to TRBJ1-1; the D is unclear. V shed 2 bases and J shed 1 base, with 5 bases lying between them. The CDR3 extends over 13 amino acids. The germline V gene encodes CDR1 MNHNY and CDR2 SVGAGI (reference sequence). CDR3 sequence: CASSYGRNTEAFF. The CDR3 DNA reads TGTGCCAGCAGTTACGGACGGAACACTGAAGCTTTCTTT.

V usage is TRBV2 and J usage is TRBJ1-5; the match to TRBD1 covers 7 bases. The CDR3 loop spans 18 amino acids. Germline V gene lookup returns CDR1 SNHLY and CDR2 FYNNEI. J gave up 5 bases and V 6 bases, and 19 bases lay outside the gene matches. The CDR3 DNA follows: TGTGCCAGCAGAAGGGACGGTGTAGGGGGCCTTTCCCATCAGCCCCAGCATTTT. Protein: CASRRDGVGGLSHQPQHF.

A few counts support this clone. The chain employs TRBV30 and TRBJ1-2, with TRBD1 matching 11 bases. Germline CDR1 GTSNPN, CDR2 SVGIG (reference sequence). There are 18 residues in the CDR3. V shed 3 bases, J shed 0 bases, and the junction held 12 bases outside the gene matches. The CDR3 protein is CAWRGTGTGGASNYGYTF. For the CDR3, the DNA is TGTGCCTGGAGGGGAACCGGGACAGGGGGAGCCTCTAACTATGGCTACACCTTC.

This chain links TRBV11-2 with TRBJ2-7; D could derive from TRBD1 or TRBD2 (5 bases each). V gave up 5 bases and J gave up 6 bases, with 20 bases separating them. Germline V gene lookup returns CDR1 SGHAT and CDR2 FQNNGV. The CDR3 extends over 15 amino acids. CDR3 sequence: CASSRNGDRRGEQYF. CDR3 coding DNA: TGTGCCAGCAGCCGCAATGGGGACCGTCGGGGCGAGCAGTACTTC. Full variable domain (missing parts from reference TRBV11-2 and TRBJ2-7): EAGVAQSPRYKIIEKRQSVAFWCNPISGHATLYWYQQILGQGPKLLIQFQNNGVVDDSQLPKDRFSAERLKGVDSTLKIQPAKLEDSAVYLCASSRNGDRRGEQYFGPGTRLTVT.

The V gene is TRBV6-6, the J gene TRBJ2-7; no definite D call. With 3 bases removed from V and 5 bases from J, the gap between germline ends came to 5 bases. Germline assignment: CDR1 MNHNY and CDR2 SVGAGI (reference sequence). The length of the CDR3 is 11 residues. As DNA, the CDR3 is TGTGCCAGCAGTTATAGGAACGAGCAGTACTTC. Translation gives CASSYRNEQYF.

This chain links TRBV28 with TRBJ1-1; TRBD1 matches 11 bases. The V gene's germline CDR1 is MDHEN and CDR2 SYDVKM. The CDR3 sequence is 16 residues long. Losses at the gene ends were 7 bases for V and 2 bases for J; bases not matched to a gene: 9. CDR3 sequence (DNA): TGTGCCAGCATCGGGACAGGGGGAGTCGGAAACACTGAAGCTTTCTTT. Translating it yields CASIGTGGVGNTEAFF.

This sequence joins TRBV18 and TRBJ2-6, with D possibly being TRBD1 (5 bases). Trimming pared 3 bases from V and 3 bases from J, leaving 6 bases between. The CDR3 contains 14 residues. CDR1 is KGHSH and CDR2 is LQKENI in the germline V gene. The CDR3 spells CASSPQGGANVLTF. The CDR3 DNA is TGTGCCAGCTCACCCCAGGGTGGGGCCAACGTCCTGACTTTC. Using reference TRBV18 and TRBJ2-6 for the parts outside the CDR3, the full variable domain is NAGVMQNPRHLVRRRGQEARLRCSPMKGHSHVYWYRQLPEEGLKFMVYLQKENIIDESGMPKERFSAEFPKEGPSILRIQQVVRGDSAAYFCASSPQGGANVLTFGAGSRLTVL.

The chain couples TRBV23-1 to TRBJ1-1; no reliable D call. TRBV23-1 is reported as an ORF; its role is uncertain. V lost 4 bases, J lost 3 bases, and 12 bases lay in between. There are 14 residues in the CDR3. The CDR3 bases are TGCGCCAGCAGTCCTTCAGATGTCCACACTGAAGCTTTCTTT. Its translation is CASSPSDVHTEAFF.

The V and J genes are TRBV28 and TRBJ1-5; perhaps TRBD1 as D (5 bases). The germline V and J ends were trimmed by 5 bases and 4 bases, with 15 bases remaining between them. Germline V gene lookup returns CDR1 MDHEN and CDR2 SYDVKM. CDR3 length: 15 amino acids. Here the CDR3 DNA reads TGTGCCAGCAGTCGCGGGGGGGGACGAAATCAGCCCCAGCATTTT. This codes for CASSRGGGRNQPQHF.

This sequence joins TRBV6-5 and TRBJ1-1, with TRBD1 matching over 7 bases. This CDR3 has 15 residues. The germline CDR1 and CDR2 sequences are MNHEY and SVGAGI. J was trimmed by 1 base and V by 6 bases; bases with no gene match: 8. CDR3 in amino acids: CASRPRQGWNTEAFF. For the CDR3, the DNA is TGTGCCAGCAGACCACGACAGGGCTGGAACACTGAAGCTTTCTTT.

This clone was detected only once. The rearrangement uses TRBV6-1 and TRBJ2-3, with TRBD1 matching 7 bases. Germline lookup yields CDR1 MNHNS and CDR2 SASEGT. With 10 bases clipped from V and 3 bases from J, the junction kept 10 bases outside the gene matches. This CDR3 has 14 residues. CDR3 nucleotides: TGTGCCACCTCTCCGAGACAGGGAACAGATACGCAGTATTTT. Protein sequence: CATSPRQGTDTQYF.

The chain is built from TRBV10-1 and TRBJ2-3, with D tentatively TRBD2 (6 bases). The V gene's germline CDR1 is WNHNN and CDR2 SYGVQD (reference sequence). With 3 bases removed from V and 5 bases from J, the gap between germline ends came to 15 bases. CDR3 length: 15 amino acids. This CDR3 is CASSDGVAAGDTQYF. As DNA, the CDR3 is TGCGCCAGCAGTGACGGGGTAGCGGCGGGAGATACGCAGTATTTT.

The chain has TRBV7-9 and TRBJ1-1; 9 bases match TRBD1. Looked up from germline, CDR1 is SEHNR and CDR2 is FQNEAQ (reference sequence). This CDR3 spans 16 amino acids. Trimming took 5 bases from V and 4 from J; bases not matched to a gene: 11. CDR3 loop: CASSQSADRGFTEAFF. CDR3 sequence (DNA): TGTGCCAGCAGCCAATCGGCTGACAGGGGGTTCACTGAAGCTTTCTTT.

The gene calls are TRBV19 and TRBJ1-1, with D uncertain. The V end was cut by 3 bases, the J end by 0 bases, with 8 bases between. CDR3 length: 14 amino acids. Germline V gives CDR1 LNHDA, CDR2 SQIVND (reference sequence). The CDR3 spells CASSIKAMNTEAFF. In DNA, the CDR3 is TGTGCCAGTAGTATTAAGGCTATGAACACTGAAGCTTTCTTT.

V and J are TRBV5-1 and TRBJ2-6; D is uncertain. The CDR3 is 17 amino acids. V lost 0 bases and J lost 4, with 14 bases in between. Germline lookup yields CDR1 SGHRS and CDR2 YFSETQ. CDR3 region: CASSLGQEGSGANVLTF. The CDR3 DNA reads TGCGCCAGCAGCTTGGGTCAGGAAGGCTCCGGGGCCAACGTCCTGACTTTC.

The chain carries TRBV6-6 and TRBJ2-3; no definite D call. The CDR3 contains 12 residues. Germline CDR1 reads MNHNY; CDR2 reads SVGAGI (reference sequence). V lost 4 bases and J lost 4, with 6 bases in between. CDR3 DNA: TGTGCCAGCAGTTCCCGTCCAGATACGCAGTATTTT. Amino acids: CASSSRPDTQYF.

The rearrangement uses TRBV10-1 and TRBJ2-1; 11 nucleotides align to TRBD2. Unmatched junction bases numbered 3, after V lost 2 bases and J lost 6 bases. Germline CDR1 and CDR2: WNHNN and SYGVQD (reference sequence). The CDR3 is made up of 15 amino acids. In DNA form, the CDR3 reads TGCGCCAGCAGTGAGGTAGCGGGGGGGCCCAATGAGCAGTTCTTC. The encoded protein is CASSEVAGGPNEQFF.

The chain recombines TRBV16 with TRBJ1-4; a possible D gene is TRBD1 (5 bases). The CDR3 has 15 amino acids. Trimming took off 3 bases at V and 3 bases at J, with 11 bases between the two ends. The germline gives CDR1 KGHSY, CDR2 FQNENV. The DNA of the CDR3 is TGTGCCAGCAGCCATTCCGGGACTCCTAATGAAAAACTGTTTTTT. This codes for CASSHSGTPNEKLFF.

CDR3 sequence (DNA): TGTGCCAGCAGTTACATCAGGTTTTCAATGCCCTACGAGCAGTACTTC. It specifies CASSYIRFSMPYEQYF. The rearrangement links TRBV6-5 to TRBJ2-7; no clear D gene. V was shortened by 2 bases and J by 2 bases, with 16 bases between the two germline ends. Germline V lookup: CDR1 MNHEY, CDR2 SVGAGI. The CDR3 totals 16 residues.

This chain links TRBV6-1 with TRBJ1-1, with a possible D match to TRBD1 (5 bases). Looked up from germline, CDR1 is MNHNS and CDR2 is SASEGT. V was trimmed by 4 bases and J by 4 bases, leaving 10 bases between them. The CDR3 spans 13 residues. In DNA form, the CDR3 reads TGTGCCAGCAGTGGACAGAGCTTCACTGAAGCTTTCTTT. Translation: CASSGQSFTEAFF.

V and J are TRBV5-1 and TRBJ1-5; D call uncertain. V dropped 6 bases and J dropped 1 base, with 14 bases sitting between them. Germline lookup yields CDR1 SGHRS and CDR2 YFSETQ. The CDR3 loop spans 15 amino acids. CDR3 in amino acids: CASIRQNMSNQPQHF. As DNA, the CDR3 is TGCGCCAGCATCCGGCAGAACATGAGCAATCAGCCCCAGCATTTT.

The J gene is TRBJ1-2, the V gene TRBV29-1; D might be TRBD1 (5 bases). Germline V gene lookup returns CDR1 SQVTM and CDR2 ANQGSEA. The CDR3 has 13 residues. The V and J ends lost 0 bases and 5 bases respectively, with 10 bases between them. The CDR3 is CSVEERGRYGYTF. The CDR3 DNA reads TGCAGCGTTGAAGAACGGGGGAGGTATGGCTACACCTTC.